A single sample is the source of the 11 T cell receptor beta chains below, sequenced in a study of blood T cell repertoires in COVID-19. Libraries were prepared by immunoSEQ multiplex PCR; TCRdb keeps only in-frame clonotypes and omits some of them. The sample includes some 220,000 clones, 80% of them seen just once. The sample was peripheral blood. The receptors stem from a woman aged 65 to 85 with acute or convalescent COVID-19.

The V call is TRBV29-1, the J call TRBJ2-5; possible D gene TRBD1, 7 bases. The V end was cut by 2 bases, the J end by 6 bases, with 16 bases between. This CDR3 has 14 amino acids. Looked up from germline, CDR1 is SQVTM and CDR2 is ANQGSEA. The CDR3 bases are TGCAGCGTTGAAATCTTACAGGGGAGGAAGACCCAGTACTTC. It specifies CSVEILQGRKTQYF. Together with reference TRBV29-1 and TRBJ2-5, the CDR3 gives the full variable domain: SAVISQKPSRDICQRGTSLTIQCQVDSQVTMMFWYRQQPGQSLTLIATANQGSEATYESGFVIDKFPISRPNLTFSTLTVSNMSPEDSSIYLCSVEILQGRKTQYFGPGTRLLVL.

The gene calls are TRBV19 and TRBJ1-1; D is possibly TRBD1 (5 bases). The V end lost 3 bases, the J end lost 1 base, and 9 bases lay between the germline ends. CDR1 is LNHDA, CDR2 SQIVND, per germline (reference sequence). This CDR3 comprises 14 residues. The CDR3 sequence is CASSMARANTEAFF. CDR3 sequence (DNA): TGTGCCAGTAGTATGGCCAGGGCGAACACTGAAGCTTTCTTT.

The chain employs TRBV6-5 and TRBJ1-2; 12 nucleotides align to TRBD1. The germline V gene has CDR1 MNHEY and CDR2 SVGAGI. CDR3 length equals 15 residues. V gave up 6 bases and J gave up 7 bases; unmatched junction bases: 9. The CDR3 DNA is TGTGCCAGCAGAGAGGGGGGACAGGGGGCAGTTGGCTACACCTTC. As protein: CASREGGQGAVGYTF.

This clone was observed once. The chain combines TRBV21-1 with TRBJ1-5; the D call in the table, TRBD1, was not verified against the DNA. TRBV21-1 is a pseudogene locus. This CDR3 has 18 residues. CDR3 sequence (DNA): TGTGCCAGCAGCAAAGGTTTAAGCGGCGGACAGGGGTATCAGCCCCAGCATTTT. Encoded protein: CASSKGLSGGQGYQPQHF.

The CDR3 here is CASTTGANGYGYTF. The CDR3 region has the DNA TGTGCCAGCACCACAGGGGCAAATGGCTATGGCTACACCTTC. The rearrangement uses TRBV11-2 and TRBJ1-2; 7 bases are a match to TRBD1. From germline, CDR1 is SGHAT and CDR2 FQNNGV. V shed 7 bases, J shed 4 bases, and the junction held 9 bases outside the gene matches. The CDR3 covers 14 residues. Together with reference TRBV11-2 and TRBJ1-2, the CDR3 gives the full variable domain: EAGVAQSPRYKIIEKRQSVAFWCNPISGHATLYWYQQILGQGPKLLIQFQNNGVVDDSQLPKDRFSAERLKGVDSTLKIQPAKLEDSAVYLCASTTGANGYGYTFGSGTRLTVV.

The V gene is TRBV30, the J gene TRBJ1-1, with no clear D. Germline V gene lookup returns CDR1 GTSNPN and CDR2 SVGIG (reference sequence). Trimming took off 5 bases at V and 8 bases at J, with 18 bases between the two ends. CDR3 length equals 13 residues. In DNA, the CDR3 is TGTGCCTGGGCTCGTGGTAGAGGCGTAGAAGCTTTCTTT. Residues: CAWARGRGVEAFF. The whole variable domain, filled in from reference TRBV30 and TRBJ1-1, reads SQTIHQWPATLVQPVGSPLSLECTVEGTSNPNLYWYRQAAGRGLQLLFYSVGIGQISSEVPQNLSASRPQDRQFILSSKKLLLSDSGFYLCAWARGRGVEAFFGQGTRLTVV.

The J gene is TRBJ2-5, the V gene TRBV19, with 8 bases matching TRBD1. CDR1 is LNHDA and CDR2 is SQIVND in the germline V gene (reference sequence). Trimming at V came to 7 bases and at J to 4 bases, leaving 8 bases not matched to a gene. The CDR3 length is 14 residues. The CDR3 spells CASMRDRLGETQYF. In DNA, the CDR3 is TGTGCCAGTATGAGGGACAGGCTCGGAGAGACCCAGTACTTC.

This chain connects TRBV24-1 to TRBJ2-2, with D maybe TRBD1 (5 bases). The CDR3 extends over 16 amino acids. V was shortened by 3 bases and J by 3 bases, with 13 bases between the two germline ends. Germline-derived CDR1 and CDR2 are KGHDR and SFDVKD. CDR3 DNA sequence: TGTGCCACCAGTGATCCGCACCTAGGGGACACCGGGGAGCTGTTTTTT. It encodes CATSDPHLGDTGELFF.

The CDR3 DNA reads TGTGCCAGCAGTGTTGTGAGACAGGGTAATTCACCCCTCCACTTT. This sequence encodes CASSVVRQGNSPLHF. The chain combines TRBV2 with TRBJ1-6; TRBD1 aligns across 7 bases. V was pared by 4 bases and J by 6 bases, with 6 bases of the junction left unmatched. The CDR3 contains 15 residues. Germline assignment: CDR1 SNHLY and CDR2 FYNNEI.

This clone was counted between two and nine times. V is TRBV7-6 and J is TRBJ1-2; D call uncertain. Germline V gene sequence: CDR1 SGHVS, CDR2 FNYEAQ. V was clipped by 2 bases and J by 4 bases, with 11 bases between them. This CDR3 is built from 14 residues. The CDR3 DNA reads as TGTGCCAGCAGCTTAAAAGAGGGCTCCTATGGCTACACCTTC. This encodes CASSLKEGSYGYTF.

The genes are TRBV23-1 and TRBJ1-5, with 9 bases aligning to TRBD1. TRBV23-1 is noted as an ORF with a role that remains uncertain. V was clipped by 0 bases and J by 0 bases; unmatched bases: 9. The CDR3 sequence is 19 residues long. The CDR3 sequence: CASSQSWDRESHSNQPQHF. The CDR3 DNA is TGCGCCAGCAGTCAATCCTGGGACAGGGAAAGTCATAGCAATCAGCCCCAGCATTTT.